The present entry profiles one T cell receptor beta chain with its context. Its specificity is unknown. The data originate from a study of response to subunit inactivated influenza vaccine. General study points: There was a suggestion from the authors that each seasonal influenza vaccination recruits few new T cells.

From the RT-PCR reads, TCRdb called clonotypes with MiXCR, one entry per CDR3 protein. The sample holds about 700,000 distinct CDR3 sequences, approximately 14% seen once. This CDR3 is 14 amino acids long. V dropped 1 base and J dropped 8 bases, with 12 bases sitting between them. The germline V gene has CDR1 LGHNA and CDR2 YSLEER. This specimen was PBMCs from blood, taken roughly 12 days after vaccination. The TCR originated in a man aged 45-60 years who received an inactivated influenza vaccine. The rearrangement links TRBV4-3 to TRBJ2-1; a weak D match, TRBD2 (5 bases). CDR3 protein: CASSQGTGVDEQFF. The CDR3 DNA reads TGCGCCAGCAGCCAAGGGACTGGCGTCGATGAGCAGTTCTTC.